This is a list of T cell receptor beta chains from one sample in a study of blood T cells in healthy people across ages. TCRdb processed the 5' RACE reads anew with MiXCR; each CDR3 protein has one entry. The top ten hold approximately 7.9% of the sample, which has some 1.4 million distinct CDR3 sequences, 40% to 50% seen once. The sequencing sample was made of blood. Receptors originate from a woman between 18 and 29 years old in good health. Both conserved end residues are part of each CDR3. A D gene is named only where the DNA matches it firmly. Size is stated for part of the rows, as once, few or many counts, or as a class when the clone is expanded.

CDR3 length	clone size	D gene	J gene	V gene	CDR3 DNA	CDR3 protein
16	many	TRBD2	TRBJ2-7	TRBV27	TGTGCCAGCAGTGGACGACTAGCGAGTACCTCCTACGAGCAGTACTTC	CASSGRLASTSYEQYF
15	.	.	TRBJ2-7	TRBV4-1	TGCGCCAGCAGCCATCTAAGGGTTCCTTTGAACGAGCAGTACTTC	CASSHLRVPLNEQYF
16	many	TRBD1	TRBJ2-1	TRBV5-1	TGCGCCAGCAGCTTACAGGGGGAAGGAGGTACGAATGAGCAGTTCTTC	CASSLQGEGGTNEQFF
15	few	.	TRBJ2-2	TRBV5-1	TGCGCCAGCAATGGTCAGGGATCGAACACCGGGGAGCTGTTTTTT	CASNGQGSNTGELFF
13	.	TRBD1	TRBJ1-2	TRBV7-2	TGTGCCAACAGCTTCAGGACAGGGGATGGCTACACCTTC	CANSFRTGDGYTF
15	.	TRBD2	TRBJ2-7	TRBV29-1	TGCAGCGTGACGACTAGCGGGGGGGGATCCTACGAGCAGTACTTC	CSVTTSGGGSYEQYF
19	.	TRBD2	TRBJ2-4	TRBV4-1	TGCGCCAGCAGCCAACCTGCGACTAGCGGGGGCCGGGGATTAAACATTCAGTACTTC	CASSQPATSGGRGLNIQYF
14	few	.	TRBJ1-5	TRBV6-5	TGTGCCAGCAGTACGGGACGGACGAATCAGCCCCAGCATTTT	CASSTGRTNQPQHF
14	.	.	TRBJ1-4	TRBV29-1	TGCAGCGTTGGGATAACCTCAACTAATGAAAAACTGTTTTTT	CSVGITSTNEKLFF
18	.	TRBD2	TRBJ2-1	TRBV19	TGTGCCAGTAGTATCCCACTAGCGGGAGGATCTTATTACAATGAGCAGTTCTTC	CASSIPLAGGSYYNEQFF
13	.	.	TRBJ2-7	TRBV12-3/TRBV12-4	TGTGCCAGCAGTTTCCCCGGACAGAGCGAGCAGTACTTC	CASSFPGQSEQYF
14	.	.	TRBJ2-7	TRBV11-2	TGTGCCAGCCGCTTAGGAGGCGGGGTCTACGAGCAGTACTTC	CASRLGGGVYEQYF
15	.	.	TRBJ2-7	TRBV9	TGTGCCAGCAGCGTAGGGGCTGGCATTTCCTACGAGCAGTACTTC	CASSVGAGISYEQYF
16	.	TRBD1	TRBJ1-1	TRBV28	TGTGCCAGCAGTTCCCCGGGACAGGGGGCCAACACTGAAGCTTTCTTT	CASSSPGQGANTEAFF
15	.	TRBD1	TRBJ1-4	TRBV14	TGTGCCGGCAGCGTACCCGGACAGGTCAATGAAAAACTGTTTTTT	CAGSVPGQVNEKLFF
14	.	.	TRBJ1-4	TRBV6-2/TRBV6-3	TGTGCCAGCAGTTACGCGGACGCGCTAGAAAAACTGTTTTTT	CASSYADALEKLFF